What follows are 10 T cell receptor beta chains derived from one specimen sequenced in a study of beta chain features in type 1 diabetes. Study results and limitations: Shorter TCRB CDR3s, moderately but significantly so, were found in Type 1 diabetes patients in all four CD4+ subsets.

Expressed TCRB transcripts got sequenced, as all isolated RNA was reverse transcribed. This table comes from immunoSEQ multiplex PCR, and its TCRdb copy is limited to in-frame clones, with some not included. The repertoire has about 44,000 clones, approximately 70% of them found once; the top ten carry more than 2%. Their antigens are not known. The sequenced material came from Tregs from blood. The receptors come from a woman younger than 30 with type 1 diabetes.

In this sample, this clone turned up a few times. This sequence joins TRBV29-1 and TRBJ1-2; TRBD1 matches 8 bases. The CDR3 has 11 residues. Germline CDR1 reads SQVTM; CDR2 reads ANQGSEA. With 2 bases clipped from V and 9 bases from J, the junction kept 2 bases outside the gene matches. The chain's CDR3 is CSVERDRSYTF. CDR3 DNA sequence: TGCAGCGTTGAACGGGACAGGAGCTACACCTTC.

The chain carries TRBV29-1 and TRBJ2-2; no clear D gene. Trimming removed 3 bases from V and 5 bases from J, with 10 bases in between. Germline assignment: CDR1 SQVTM and CDR2 ANQGSEA. CDR3 size: 13 residues. CDR3: CSVDPGWTGELFF. In DNA, the CDR3 is TGCAGCGTTGACCCCGGGTGGACCGGGGAGCTGTTTTTT.

This chain joins TRBV7-2 and TRBJ2-6; tentative D call: TRBD2 (6 bases). Germline CDR1 SGHTA, CDR2 FQGNSA. Trimming removed 3 bases at V and 0 bases at J, with 18 bases between. The length of the CDR3 is 19 residues. The CDR3 spells CASSFDRGWAYSGANVLTF. The CDR3 DNA reads as TGTGCCAGCAGCTTCGACCGGGGGTGGGCCTACTCTGGGGCCAACGTCCTGACTTTC.

The CDR3 DNA reads TGTGCCAGCAGCCCCCCGGGACTAGCGGGGCTCAATGAGCAGTTCTTC. It is translated as CASSPPGLAGLNEQFF. The J gene is TRBJ2-1, the V gene TRBV7-3; 13 bases agree with TRBD2. Germline values: CDR1 SGHTA, CDR2 FQGTGA. V lost 5 bases and J lost 6; bases outside the gene matches: 7. This CDR3 comprises 16 residues.

V is TRBV6-1 and J is TRBJ2-7; 8 bases are shared with TRBD1. The CDR3 runs 15 residues. V gave up 1 base and J gave up 5 bases; unmatched junction bases: 7. Germline CDR1 MNHNS, CDR2 SASEGT. CDR3 loop: CASSEGDRGWNEQYF. CDR3 DNA: TGTGCCAGCAGTGAAGGAGACAGGGGTTGGAACGAGCAGTACTTC.

The V and J genes are TRBV5-1 and TRBJ1-3; D ambiguous. Between the trimmed V and J ends, which lost 0 bases and 2 bases, there was a span of 6 bases. The CDR3 spans 14 residues. Germline V gene sequence: CDR1 SGHRS, CDR2 YFSETQ. CDR3 amino acids: CASSLGATGNTIYF. CDR3 nucleotides: TGCGCCAGCAGCTTGGGGGCTACTGGAAACACCATATATTTT.

The chain links TRBV28 to TRBJ1-1; 7 nucleotides agree with TRBD1. V shed 8 bases and J 4 bases; nucleotides not matched to a gene: 10. The CDR3 spans 14 residues. CDR1 and CDR2 from the germline V gene are MDHEN and SYDVKM. The CDR3 is CASYANRGGTEAFF. Written as DNA, the CDR3 is TGTGCCAGCTATGCTAACAGGGGCGGCACTGAAGCTTTCTTT. The full variable domain, rest sourced from reference TRBV28 and TRBJ1-1, is DVKVTQSSRYLVKRTGEKVFLECVQDMDHENMFWYRQDPGLGLRLIYFSYDVKMKEKGDIPEGYSVSREKKERFSLILESASTNQTSMYLCASYANRGGTEAFFGQGTRLTVV.

This clone is a singleton in its sample. The chain carries TRBV19 and TRBJ1-2; the D is unclear. Trimming stripped 6 bases from V and 3 bases from J, with 5 bases between. Germline V gene data show CDR1 as LNHDA and CDR2 as SQIVND (reference sequence). The CDR3 is made up of 11 amino acids. The DNA for the CDR3 is TGTGCCAGTAGACAGTACTATGGCTACACCTTC. Translation: CASRQYYGYTF.

The count of this clone is one. The genes are TRBV7-9 and TRBJ2-3; D is ambiguous. V was clipped by 0 bases and J by 0 bases, with 7 bases between them. Per germline, CDR1 SEHNR and CDR2 FQNEAQ (reference sequence). The CDR3 loop spans 15 amino acids. CDR3 sequence reads: CASSLAAPSTDTQYF. The CDR3 DNA follows: TGTGCCAGCAGCTTAGCGGCTCCAAGCACAGATACGCAGTATTTT.

This clone came up a few times. This chain connects TRBV6-5 to TRBJ2-1; 9 bases fit TRBD1. This CDR3 is built from 15 residues. CDR1 and CDR2 from the germline V gene are MNHEY and SVGAGI. V lost 5 bases to trimming and J lost 6 bases; unmatched junction nucleotides: 8. The CDR3 region is CASSPPGQGLNEQFF. The CDR3, as DNA: TGTGCCAGCAGTCCGCCGGGACAGGGACTCAATGAGCAGTTCTTC.